This T cell receptor beta chain was found in a study of control samples from healthy donors and cancer patients. The table came from immunoSEQ multiplex PCR; TCRdb's copy has only in-frame clones and leaves some out. The top ten clones hold 0.92% of a sample with roughly 88,000 clones, just over 90% of them seen once. This sequence originates from a woman between 25 and 40 years old in good health. Sample: blood.

The chain's CDR3 is CASSQMTGSNQPQHF. CDR3 in DNA: TGTGCCAGCAGCCAAATGACAGGGAGCAATCAGCCCCAGCATTTT. V gene TRBV3-1 (or the pseudogene TRBV3-2) combines with J gene TRBJ1-5, with 7 bases identical to TRBD1. Germline assignment: CDR1 LGHDT and CDR2 YNNKEL (reference sequence). The CDR3 contains 15 residues. With V trimmed by 2 bases and J by 1 base, 2 bases remained unmatched.